The clone carrying this T cell receptor beta chain was detected a few times. The antigen is not known. Stem cell-like memory, regulatory, central memory and naive CD4+ cells were sorted via CD45RO/CCR7/CD25/CD127/CD95/CD27. In all sorted populations, purity surpassed 95%. This entry comes from a study of beta chain features in type 1 diabetes. Expressed TCRB transcripts were sequenced after all isolated RNA was converted to cDNA. Here immunoSEQ multiplex PCR was the method, and the copy in TCRdb shows in-frame clones only, minus some. The sample has approximately 330,000 clones, 9.5% to 12% seen once. Study results and caveats: Patients and controls would share equally any PCR tilt toward shorter templates.

This TCR came from a woman aged 30 to 39 in good health. Specimen: naive CD4+ T cells from blood.

CDR3 nucleotide sequence: TGTGCCAGCACCCCAGGGGGATCCTACGAGCAGTACTTC. Protein sequence: CASTPGGSYEQYF. V gene TRBV28 combines with J gene TRBJ2-7; 7 positions match TRBD1. This CDR3 comprises 13 residues. Trimming at V came to 7 bases and at J to 1 base, leaving 4 bases not matched to a gene. The germline V gene has CDR1 MDHEN and CDR2 SYDVKM.